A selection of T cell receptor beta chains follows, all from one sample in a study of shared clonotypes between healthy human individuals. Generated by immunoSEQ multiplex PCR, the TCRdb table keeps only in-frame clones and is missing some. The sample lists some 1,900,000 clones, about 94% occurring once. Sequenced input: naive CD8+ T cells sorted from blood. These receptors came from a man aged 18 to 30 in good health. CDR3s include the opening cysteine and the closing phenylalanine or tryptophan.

CDR3aa: CASSFASESSDEQYF
v_gene: TRBV7-9
j_gene: TRBJ2-7

CDR3aa: CASSYLLTGTGGYEQYF
v_gene: TRBV7-2
j_gene: TRBJ2-7

CDR3aa: CASSEGQSSGNTIYF
v_gene: TRBV6-1
j_gene: TRBJ1-3

CDR3aa: CASSVGGGTNEKLFF
v_gene: TRBV9
j_gene: TRBJ1-4

CDR3aa: CAWSHGGGSYEQYF
v_gene: TRBV30
j_gene: TRBJ2-7

CDR3aa: CASSQESLLGSGQYF
v_gene: TRBV4-1
j_gene: TRBJ2-5

CDR3aa: CASSSLLTSEVPGELFF
v_gene: TRBV9
j_gene: TRBJ2-2

CDR3aa: CAWSVGYSPLHF
v_gene: TRBV30
j_gene: TRBJ1-6

CDR3aa: CASSFGGPTDTQYF
v_gene: TRBV28
j_gene: TRBJ2-3

CDR3aa: CASSLVSMGVDGAKNIQYF
v_gene: TRBV5-5
j_gene: TRBJ2-4

CDR3aa: CASSQVLGHEQFF
v_gene: TRBV4-3
j_gene: TRBJ2-1

CDR3aa: CASSRGQGTYEQYF
v_gene: TRBV4-1
j_gene: TRBJ2-7

CDR3aa: CASSRQRDRGSTDTQYF
v_gene: TRBV7-8
j_gene: TRBJ2-3

CDR3aa: CASSLAGAGGYNEQFF
v_gene: TRBV5-1
j_gene: TRBJ2-1

CDR3aa: CASSSPGTGGPEAFF
v_gene: TRBV6-5
j_gene: TRBJ1-1

CDR3aa: CASSPEGGQGLWEQYF
v_gene: TRBV9
j_gene: TRBJ2-7

CDR3aa: CSVLQVPYEQYF
v_gene: TRBV29-1
j_gene: TRBJ2-7

CDR3aa: CASSTDRGLDTEAFF
v_gene: TRBV7-9
j_gene: TRBJ1-1

CDR3aa: CASSQDQPPDTQYF
v_gene: TRBV4-1
j_gene: TRBJ2-3

CDR3aa: CASSSPSTGGPSYEQYF
v_gene: TRBV5-1
j_gene: TRBJ2-7

CDR3aa: CASSFHGTSGTYNEQFF
v_gene: TRBV27
j_gene: TRBJ2-1

CDR3aa: CASSIQGSEQYF
v_gene: TRBV27
j_gene: TRBJ2-7

CDR3aa: CASSLLGTGGINTGELFF
v_gene: TRBV27
j_gene: TRBJ2-2

CDR3aa: CASSIAQNTEAFF
v_gene: TRBV19
j_gene: TRBJ1-1

CDR3aa: CASGFFRVESEAGELFF
v_gene: TRBV12-5
j_gene: TRBJ2-2

CDR3aa: CASSQEARKEDQPQHF
v_gene: TRBV4-1
j_gene: TRBJ1-5

CDR3aa: CASSLLTSDGTGELFF
v_gene: TRBV27
j_gene: TRBJ2-2

CDR3aa: CASSLEALPGSYEQYF
v_gene: TRBV11-2
j_gene: TRBJ2-7

CDR3aa: CASSLIAGDTDTQYF
v_gene: TRBV6-5
j_gene: TRBJ2-3

CDR3aa: CASSGTANYGYTF
v_gene: TRBV2
j_gene: TRBJ1-2

CDR3aa: CATSAGEGHRDNEQFF
v_gene: TRBV15
j_gene: TRBJ2-1

CDR3aa: CATSRPTVNTEAFF
v_gene: TRBV15
j_gene: TRBJ1-1

CDR3aa: CASREDREGYTF
v_gene: TRBV6-6
j_gene: TRBJ1-2

CDR3aa: CASSLSLQGAYGYTF
v_gene: TRBV27
j_gene: TRBJ1-2

CDR3aa: CASSFPGGQGVVSGETQYF
v_gene: TRBV28
j_gene: TRBJ2-5

CDR3aa: CASSPTSSSGNTIYF
v_gene: TRBV7-9
j_gene: TRBJ1-3

CDR3aa: CASSELLRGNEQYF
v_gene: TRBV2
j_gene: TRBJ2-7

CDR3aa: CASSEVGTDTQYF
v_gene: TRBV10-1
j_gene: TRBJ2-3

CDR3aa: CASSSIGGTGELFF
v_gene: TRBV28
j_gene: TRBJ2-2

CDR3aa: CAWEDSYEQYF
v_gene: TRBV30
j_gene: TRBJ2-7

CDR3aa: CASSRGPPGELFF
v_gene: TRBV6-1
j_gene: TRBJ2-2

CDR3aa: CASSLPGDQPQHF
v_gene: TRBV28
j_gene: TRBJ1-5

CDR3aa: CASSLAVRTSGSYEQYF
v_gene: TRBV5-6
j_gene: TRBJ2-7

CDR3aa: CASTGGDQPQHF
v_gene: TRBV2
j_gene: TRBJ1-5

CDR3aa: CASSVGQIMNTEAFF
v_gene: TRBV5-4
j_gene: TRBJ1-1

CDR3aa: CAISGAPLAEAFF
v_gene: TRBV10-3
j_gene: TRBJ1-1

CDR3aa: CSVVEDSNQPQHF
v_gene: TRBV29-1
j_gene: TRBJ1-5

CDR3aa: CASTLGRNNEQFF
v_gene: TRBV13
j_gene: TRBJ2-1

CDR3aa: CASSLWASGSVYEQYF
v_gene: TRBV5-1
j_gene: TRBJ2-7

CDR3aa: CASSNSDSTYEQYF
v_gene: TRBV5-4
j_gene: TRBJ2-7

CDR3aa: CASSPGGNQPQHF
v_gene: TRBV6-5
j_gene: TRBJ1-5

CDR3aa: CASRGEFTDTQYF
v_gene: TRBV28
j_gene: TRBJ2-3